The 20 T cell receptor beta chains in this list originate from one sample, sequenced in a study of cytomegalovirus exposure and HLA in healthy donors (dated by TCRdb to about 2017). Preparation of the library involved the immunoSEQ multiplex PCR assay. A mixture of 60 forward primers for TCR Vbeta segments and 13 reverse primers for TCR Jbeta segments was used in the multiplex PCR. In its TCRdb copy, this immuneACCESS table keeps in-frame sequences only and misses some clones. Where compared with another copy, unresolved V genes explain less than half of these, and the others have no known cause. The sample table records 99,000 or so clones; about four fifths of these occur just once. Clones ranked in the top ten supply approximately 4% of the sample. What was sequenced was PBMCs. Receptors originate from a female donor in good health and CMV-seropositive.

This clone was found a few times. In DNA form, the CDR3 reads TGTGCCAGCAGTTGGAGGACAGGGGGGTTCGAGCAGTACTTC. This encodes CASSWRTGGFEQYF. This chain joins TRBV6-5 and TRBJ2-7; 10 bases align to TRBD1. J gave up 6 bases and V 4 bases, and 6 bases lay outside the gene matches. CDR3 size: 14 residues. CDR1 and CDR2 from the germline V gene are MNHEY and SVGAGI.

The rearrangement links TRBV5-1 to TRBJ2-2; a weak D match, TRBD1 (6 bases). Trimming removed 5 bases from V and 4 bases from J, with 12 bases in between. The CDR3 has 14 amino acids. Germline CDR1 is SGHRS and CDR2 is YFSETQ. This CDR3 reads CASRSGEFTGELFF. The CDR3 DNA is TGCGCCAGCAGGTCAGGGGAGTTCACCGGGGAGCTGTTTTTT.

This clone was seen only a few times. The rearrangement links TRBV9 to TRBJ1-2; 8 nucleotides match TRBD1. Losses at the gene ends were 5 bases for V and 4 bases for J; bases not matched to a gene: 4. Germline CDR1 reads SGDLS; CDR2 reads YYNGEE. This CDR3 is built from 13 residues. CDR3 region: CASSETGVYGYTF. CDR3 sequence (DNA): TGTGCCAGCAGTGAGACAGGGGTCTATGGCTACACCTTC. The whole variable domain, filled in from reference TRBV9 and TRBJ1-2, reads DSGVTQTPKHLITATGQRVTLRCSPRSGDLSVYWYQQSLDQGLQFLIQYYNGEERAKGNILERFSAQQFPDLHSELNLSSLELGDSALYFCASSETGVYGYTFGSGTRLTVV.

This sequence joins TRBV7-9 and TRBJ1-1; D is undetermined. In germline, CDR1 is SEHNR, CDR2 FQNEAQ (reference sequence). Between the trimmed V and J ends, which lost 5 bases and 5 bases, there was a span of 21 bases. This CDR3 spans 16 amino acids. The CDR3, as DNA: TGTGCCAGCAGCCTACTAGACGCCGTTCCGAGGACTGAAGCTTTCTTT. Translating it yields CASSLLDAVPRTEAFF.

This chain joins TRBV19 and TRBJ2-2; 7 bases line up with TRBD2. J lost 2 bases, V lost 4 bases, and 7 bases had no gene match. The CDR3 extends over 16 amino acids. The V gene's germline CDR1 is LNHDA and CDR2 SQIVND (reference sequence). The chain's CDR3 is CASSTTGLPNTGELFF. CDR3 bases: TGTGCCAGTAGTACGACGGGACTACCAAACACCGGGGAGCTGTTTTTT.

The V call is TRBV18, the J call TRBJ2-5; 10 bases agree with TRBD2. Unmatched junction bases numbered 12, after V lost 3 bases and J lost 2 bases. The CDR3 spans 18 residues. Germline loops: CDR1 KGHSH, CDR2 LQKENI. The CDR3 region has the DNA TGTGCCAGCTCACCCCTAATTGGTACTAGCGGGGTGCAAGAGACCCAGTACTTC. Translation: CASSPLIGTSGVQETQYF.

The genes are TRBV6-5 and TRBJ2-1; D unclear. CDR3 length equals 13 residues. Germline-derived CDR1 and CDR2 are MNHEY and SVGAGI. Deletions cut 8 bases from V and 3 bases from J, with 11 bases between. The CDR3 DNA is TGTGCCAGCTCAGTGGGCGACTACAATGAGCAGTTCTTC. Translating it yields CASSVGDYNEQFF.

A single count supports this clone. The chain links TRBV6-5 to TRBJ1-3, with D possibly being TRBD1 (6 bases). The germline V and J ends were trimmed by 8 bases and 1 base, with 9 bases remaining between them. This CDR3 is 13 amino acids long. Per the germline V gene, CDR1 is MNHEY and CDR2 is SVGAGI. The CDR3 is CASQTGSGNTIYF. The CDR3 nucleotides are TGTGCCAGCCAGACAGGATCTGGAAACACCATATATTTT.

Only one count was recorded for this clone. V usage is TRBV9 and J usage is TRBJ2-7; TRBD1 matches 7 bases. This CDR3 has 15 amino acids. Germline lookup yields CDR1 SGDLS and CDR2 YYNGEE. The V segment lost 0 bases and the J segment 2 bases; nucleotides outside the gene matches: 5. The CDR3 nucleotides are TGTGCCAGCAGCGTAGGAGGGGGCCCTACCTACGAGCAGTACTTC. Protein: CASSVGGGPTYEQYF.

V gene TRBV29-1 combines with J gene TRBJ2-7, with 10 positions matching TRBD1. The V and J ends lost 4 bases and 6 bases, in that order; junction bases with no gene match: 6. CDR1 is SQVTM and CDR2 is ANQGSEA in the germline V gene. This CDR3 comprises 13 residues. The CDR3 region has the DNA TGCAGCGTTGTAAGAGACAGGGGGCTCGAGCAGTACTTC. Translation gives CSVVRDRGLEQYF.

This clone appeared once. For the CDR3, the DNA is TGCAGTGCTCCTAAGAGTCTAAAACTGTTTTTT. Amino acids: CSAPKSLKLFF. The chain uses TRBV20-1 and TRBJ1-4, with D uncertain. Germline V lookup: CDR1 DFQATT, CDR2 SNEGSKA (reference sequence). V was clipped by 5 bases and J by 10 bases, with 11 bases between them. CDR3 length equals 11 residues.

This clone was counted a few times. The genes are TRBV27 and TRBJ2-3; 14 bases map to TRBD2. The CDR3 covers 15 residues. The junction had 9 bases not matched to a gene; V was cut back by 8 bases and J by 8 bases. CDR1 MNHEY and CDR2 SMNVEV come from the germline V gene (reference sequence). The CDR3 sequence is CASWSPGLAGATQYF. The CDR3 DNA follows: TGTGCCAGCTGGTCGCCGGGACTAGCGGGAGCTACGCAGTATTTT.

V gene TRBV9 combines with J gene TRBJ2-1; weak D call: TRBD2 (5 bases). Trimming stripped 2 bases from V and 4 bases from J, with 10 bases between. CDR1 is SGDLS and CDR2 is YYNGEE in the germline V gene. This CDR3 comprises 14 residues. The CDR3 sequence is CASSVGGGYNEQFF. In DNA, the CDR3 is TGTGCCAGCAGCGTTGGAGGCGGATACAATGAGCAGTTCTTC. The full variable domain, its missing parts supplied by reference TRBV9 and TRBJ2-1, is DSGVTQTPKHLITATGQRVTLRCSPRSGDLSVYWYQQSLDQGLQFLIQYYNGEERAKGNILERFSAQQFPDLHSELNLSSLELGDSALYFCASSVGGGYNEQFFGPGTRLTVL.

The chain employs TRBV2 and TRBJ2-1; TRBD2 is a possible D gene (5 bases). The V end lost 5 bases, the J end lost 7 bases, and 9 bases lay between the germline ends. The CDR3 consists of 12 residues. The germline gives CDR1 SNHLY, CDR2 FYNNEI. DNA for the CDR3: TGTGCCAGCAGTCTTCCGGGGAATGAGCAGTTCTTC. This codes for CASSLPGNEQFF.

The chain joins TRBV5-4 to TRBJ2-7; maybe TRBD1 (5 bases). V was clipped by 3 bases and J by 5 bases, with 12 bases between them. CDR1 is SGHNT, CDR2 YYREEE, per germline (reference sequence). The CDR3 has 13 residues. The CDR3 DNA sequence: TGTGCCAGCAGCTCTACAGGTTATAACGAGCAGTACTTC. It translates to CASSSTGYNEQYF.

The gene calls are TRBV6-1 and TRBJ1-1, with unresolved D. V shed 6 bases and J shed 7 bases, with 15 bases lying between them. Per germline, CDR1 MNHNS and CDR2 SASEGT. There are 13 residues in the CDR3. The CDR3 is CASSVRTGDEAFF. The CDR3 coding sequence is TGTGCCAGCAGCGTCCGGACGGGAGATGAAGCTTTCTTT.

The J gene is TRBJ1-2, the V gene TRBV7-2, with D perhaps TRBD1 (5 bases). Germline V CDR1 and CDR2: SGHTA, FQGNSA. The CDR3 is 12 residues long. V was shortened by 1 base and J by 6 bases, with 6 bases between the two germline ends. This CDR3 is CASSLVRDGYTF. Written as DNA, the CDR3 is TGTGCCAGCAGCTTAGTCAGGGATGGCTACACCTTC.

The rearrangement uses TRBV28 and TRBJ1-2; 7 nucleotides line up with TRBD1. Germline CDR1 MDHEN, CDR2 SYDVKM. CDR3 length equals 13 residues. V was pared by 10 bases and J by 4 bases, with 9 bases of the junction left unmatched. The CDR3 nucleotides read TGTGCCACCAACGAGGGGACAGTCTATGGCTACACCTTC. Translated, it gives CATNEGTVYGYTF.

As to this clone: The junction differs from germline at one of its ends, possibly a read error. The chain joins TRBV7-2 to TRBJ2-7; perhaps TRBD2 as D (7 bases). Germline V lookup: CDR1 SGHTA, CDR2 FQGNSA. The CDR3 loop spans 14 amino acids. The CDR3 region has the DNA TGTGCCAGCCGAGAGGGGGGGAACACCTACGAGCAGCACTTC. Translating gives CASREGGNTYEQHF.

The rearrangement uses TRBV10-3 and TRBJ2-2; 9 positions agree with TRBD1. Germline-derived CDR1 and CDR2 are ENHRY and SYGVKD. The CDR3 extends over 15 amino acids. V lost 2 bases to trimming and J lost 5 bases; unmatched junction nucleotides: 3. The DNA of the CDR3 is TGTGCCATCAGTGAGGTTGACAGGGGGACCGGGGAGCTGTTTTTT. It is translated as CAISEVDRGTGELFF.